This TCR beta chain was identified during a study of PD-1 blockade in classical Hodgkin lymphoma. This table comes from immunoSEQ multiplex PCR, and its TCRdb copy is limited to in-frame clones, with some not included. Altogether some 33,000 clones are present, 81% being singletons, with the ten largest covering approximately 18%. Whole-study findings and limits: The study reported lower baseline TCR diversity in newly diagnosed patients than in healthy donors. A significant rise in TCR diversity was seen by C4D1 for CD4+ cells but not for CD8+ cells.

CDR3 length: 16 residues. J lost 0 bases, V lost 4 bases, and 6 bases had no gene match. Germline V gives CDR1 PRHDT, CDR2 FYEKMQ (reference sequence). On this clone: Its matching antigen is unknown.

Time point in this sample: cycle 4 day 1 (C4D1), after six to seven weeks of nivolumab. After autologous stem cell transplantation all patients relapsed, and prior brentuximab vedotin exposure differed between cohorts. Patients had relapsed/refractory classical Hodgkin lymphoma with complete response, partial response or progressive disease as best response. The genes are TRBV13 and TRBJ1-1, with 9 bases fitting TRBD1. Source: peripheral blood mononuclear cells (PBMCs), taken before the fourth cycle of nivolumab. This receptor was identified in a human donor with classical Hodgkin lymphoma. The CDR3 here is CASSSYWTGVNTEAFF. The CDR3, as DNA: TGTGCCAGCAGCTCATACTGGACAGGGGTGAACACTGAAGCTTTCTTT.